This TCR beta chain is from a study of blood T cell repertoires in COVID-19. In the study overall: T cells, B-cell-depleted T cells, or PBMCs supplied cDNA or gDNA.

In the study's own analysis: Reference gene primer amplification gave nucleated cell count estimates. The method was immunoSEQ multiplex PCR; TCRdb's version includes in-frame clones alone and lacks a portion of them. That table is the source of V, J and clone size, and D and trimming were worked out from the DNA. The table lists more than 300,000 clones, 89% of them singletons. What was sequenced was peripheral blood. The receptor's source is a man younger than 35 who had recovered from COVID-19.

As DNA, the CDR3 is TGCGCCAGCATGGGCACCAACACTGAAGCTTTCTTT. Protein product: CASMGTNTEAFF. The chain is built from TRBV5-1 and TRBJ1-1; D call uncertain. Germline V CDR1 and CDR2: SGHRS, YFSETQ. The CDR3 length is 12 residues. Trimming cost V 6 bases and J 2 bases, with 8 bases left between them.